These 27 T cell receptor beta chains came from one sample sequenced in a study of monozygotic twins with inflammatory bowel disease (dated by TCRdb to the late 2010s). Receptor amplification or capture employed 5' RACE. TCRdb names Illumina HiSeq 2500 as the instrument used. TCRdb reprocessed the reads, so every CDR3 protein sequence counts as one entry and DNA is not shown. This specimen's table enumerates about 350,000 distinct CDR3 sequences. The ten largest clonotypes hold over 2% of the sample. The material sequenced was blood. Receptor source: a human donor with ulcerative colitis or Crohn's disease, or a healthy co-twin of an affected twin (not recorded which).

The chain joins TRBV6-5 to TRBJ1-1; absent DNA, TCRdb's TRBD1 call cannot be checked. The CDR3 totals 13 residues. Germline values: CDR1 MNHEY, CDR2 SVGAGI. CDR3 in amino acids: CASRPPHRAGAFF.

The J gene is TRBJ2-3, the V gene TRBV20-1; the TRBD1 assignment by TCRdb is unverifiable without DNA. Germline V gene sequence: CDR1 DFQATT, CDR2 SNEGSKA (reference sequence). This CDR3 spans 16 amino acids. The CDR3 reads CSARSAGGGRTDTQYF.

This rearrangement joins TRBV6-1 to TRBJ2-7; TCRdb's assignment of TRBD1 cannot be checked, as there is no DNA. Germline CDR1 is MNHNS and CDR2 is SASEGT. This CDR3 is built from 14 residues. CDR3 sequence reads: CASHRAGKSYEQYF.

V gene TRBV12-3 or TRBV12-4 combines with J gene TRBJ1-1; TCRdb's D gene call, TRBD1, goes unchecked for lack of DNA. The CDR3 has 15 residues. The CDR3 sequence: CASSSHTGGNTEAFF.

The rearrangement links TRBV6-5 to TRBJ2-3; the D call from TCRdb, TRBD1, cannot be confirmed without DNA. The CDR3 contains 17 residues. Germline V gene data show CDR1 as MNHEY and CDR2 as SVGAGI. The CDR3 loop is CASSYSRQGVISDTQYF.

V gene TRBV9 combines with J gene TRBJ2-1. Germline CDR1 reads SGDLS; CDR2 reads YYNGEE. This CDR3 contains 13 residues. CDR3 amino acids: CASSGGIYNEQFF.

V is TRBV4-1 and J is TRBJ2-7; no DNA is available, so the TRBD1 call from TCRdb remains unchecked. CDR1 and CDR2 (germline): MGHRA, YSYEKL. The CDR3 extends over 17 amino acids. The CDR3 sequence is CASSQRLGTGPSYEQYF.

The genes are TRBV5-1 and TRBJ2-3; the D call of TRBD1 rests on TCRdb alone, since no DNA is present to check it. CDR1 and CDR2 from the germline V gene are SGHRS and YFSETQ. The CDR3 length is 16 residues. This chain's CDR3 is CASSPLSTARPDTQYF.

The CDR3 spells CASSTTGGYEKLFF. The chain has TRBV5-1 and TRBJ1-4; TCRdb outputs TRBD1, but without DNA this stays unchecked. Germline V gene sequence: CDR1 SGHRS, CDR2 YFSETQ. The CDR3 loop spans 14 amino acids.

The chain links TRBV5-1 to TRBJ2-7; checking the TCRdb D call of TRBD1 is not possible without DNA. Per the germline V gene, CDR1 is SGHRS and CDR2 is YFSETQ. The CDR3 is made up of 13 amino acids. The CDR3 spells CASSLGQGTVQYF.

The chain is built from TRBV12-3 or TRBV12-4 and TRBJ2-2; TCRdb's D gene call, TRBD1, goes unchecked for lack of DNA. The CDR3 has 16 amino acids. CDR3 sequence reads: CASSSFRGRRTGELFF.

The chain uses TRBV19 and TRBJ1-2. The CDR3 loop spans 14 amino acids. Germline assignment: CDR1 LNHDA and CDR2 SQIVND (reference sequence). The CDR3 protein is CASSIDGVVRGYTF.

The V gene is TRBV12-3 or TRBV12-4, the J gene TRBJ1-6; without DNA, the TCRdb call of TRBD1 cannot be checked. This CDR3 region has 19 residues. The CDR3 loop reads CASSSPGQGIPVYNSPLHF.

The chain has TRBV7-9 and TRBJ2-5; TCRdb designates TRBD1, a call that cannot be tested without DNA. The CDR3 is 16 amino acids. Germline-derived CDR1 and CDR2 are SEHNR and FQNEAQ (reference sequence). The CDR3: CASSPPRVGGQETQYF.

The chain links TRBV12-2 to TRBJ2-7; TCRdb gives TRBD2 as the D gene, but with no DNA this cannot be confirmed. TRBV12-2 is flagged as a pseudogene. The CDR3 is 15 amino acids. Here the CDR3 reads CASRLVGGNGYEQYF.

The chain employs TRBV28 and TRBJ1-5; the D call of TRBD1 rests on TCRdb alone, since no DNA is present to check it. Germline V CDR1 and CDR2: MDHEN, SYDVKM. The CDR3 covers 18 residues. The CDR3 region is CASSPRDRRLLSNQPQHF.

This chain uses TRBV3-1 with TRBJ2-1; TCRdb lists TRBD2, though no DNA is available to test this call. The CDR3 totals 15 residues. Germline CDR1 reads LGHDT; CDR2 reads YNNKEL (reference sequence). Here the CDR3 reads CASRELAGGRNEQFF.

V gene TRBV7-9 combines with J gene TRBJ2-3. CDR1 SEHNR and CDR2 FQNEAQ come from the germline V gene (reference sequence). The CDR3 is 16 residues long. CDR3 sequence reads: CASSLVVRLSTDTQYF.

CDR3 region: CASSLKVQEKGRSYEQYF. The V and J genes are TRBV3-1 and TRBJ2-7; TCRdb calls TRBD2, which cannot be checked without DNA. From germline, CDR1 is LGHDT and CDR2 YNNKEL (reference sequence). This CDR3 is 18 amino acids long.

This chain links TRBV5-1 with TRBJ2-1; absent DNA, TCRdb's TRBD2 call cannot be checked. The CDR3 is made up of 17 amino acids. CDR1 is SGHRS and CDR2 is YFSETQ in the germline V gene. The CDR3 protein is CASSSGISGRANNEQFF.

V is TRBV20-1 and J is TRBJ2-3; the TRBD1 assignment by TCRdb is unverifiable without DNA. Germline V gene lookup returns CDR1 DFQATT and CDR2 SNEGSKA (reference sequence). The CDR3 extends over 16 amino acids. The CDR3 loop reads CSAGPTGRGSTDTQYF.

The chain recombines TRBV5-4 with TRBJ1-2; without DNA, the TCRdb call of TRBD1 cannot be checked. The germline gives CDR1 SGHNT, CDR2 YYREEE (reference sequence). The CDR3 runs to 14 residues. The chain's CDR3 is CASSLSQGRDGYTF. The full variable domain, its missing parts supplied by reference TRBV5-4 and TRBJ1-2, is ETGVTQSPTHLIKTRGQQVTLRCSSQSGHNTVSWYQQALGQGPQFIFQYYREEENGRGNFPPRFSGLQFPNYSSELNVNALELDDSALYLCASSLSQGRDGYTFGSGTRLTVV.

The V and J genes are TRBV7-2 and TRBJ2-7; TCRdb names TRBD2, which stays unverified in the absence of DNA. CDR3 length: 16 residues. Germline V gene lookup returns CDR1 SGHTA and CDR2 FQGNSA. CDR3 sequence reads: CASSSLSGGAVYEQYF.

The CDR3 spells CASSLVDYTDTQYF. The gene calls are TRBV7-2 and TRBJ2-3. From germline, CDR1 is SGHTA and CDR2 FQGNSA. The CDR3 runs 14 residues.

Here the CDR3 reads CASTLAGDYEQFF. The chain recombines TRBV7-9 with TRBJ2-1. The CDR3 runs 13 residues. Germline loops: CDR1 SEHNR, CDR2 FQNEAQ (reference sequence).

J is TRBJ2-3 and V is TRBV28; the TCRdb D gene call, TRBD2, has no DNA to confirm it. CDR3 length: 15 amino acids. The germline CDR1 and CDR2 sequences are MDHEN and SYDVKM. Here the CDR3 reads CASRPSGLNTDTQYF.

The J gene is TRBJ2-1, the V gene TRBV5-1; TCRdb picks TRBD1, but there is no DNA to check that call. Germline V gene sequence: CDR1 SGHRS, CDR2 YFSETQ. The CDR3 spans 16 residues. The CDR3 spells CASSLKPMAAGNEQFF. Together with reference TRBV5-1 and TRBJ2-1, the CDR3 gives the full variable domain: KAGVTQTPRYLIKTRGQQVTLSCSPISGHRSVSWYQQTPGQGLQFLFEYFSETQRNKGNFPGRFSGRQFSNSRSEMNVSTLELGDSALYLCASSLKPMAAGNEQFFGPGTRLTVL.